These 18 T cell receptor beta chains share one sample of origin, sequenced in a study of blood T cell repertoires in COVID-19. Assay: immunoSEQ multiplex PCR; the TCRdb copy retains only in-frame clones and omits some. Found here are a few hundred thousand clones, around 89% of them singletons; the top ten hold approximately 12%. Specimen: peripheral blood. Receptors originate from a woman aged 60-70 years with acute or convalescent COVID-19.

The chain employs TRBV28 and TRBJ1-5, with 7 bases aligning to TRBD1. Germline trimming cut 5 bases from V and 2 bases from J; bases unmatched to any gene: 6. The CDR3 spans 15 residues. The germline V gene has CDR1 MDHEN and CDR2 SYDVKM. The CDR3: CASSRQGLRNQPQHF. CDR3 sequence (DNA): TGTGCCAGCAGTCGACAGGGATTGCGCAATCAGCCCCAGCATTTT. Full variable domain (remainder filled in from reference TRBV28 and TRBJ1-5): DVKVTQSSRYLVKRTGEKVFLECVQDMDHENMFWYRQDPGLGLRLIYFSYDVKMKEKGDIPEGYSVSREKKERFSLILESASTNQTSMYLCASSRQGLRNQPQHFGDGTRLSIL.

This clone has at least ten counts. The chain recombines TRBV3-1 (or the pseudogene TRBV3-2) with TRBJ2-7, with D uncertain. The germline V gene has CDR1 LGHDT and CDR2 YNNKEL (reference sequence). Trimming took 1 base from V and 1 from J, leaving 8 bases between them. CDR3 size: 14 residues. For the CDR3, the DNA is TGTGCCAGCAGCCAAGCTATCCGATCCTACGAGCAGTACTTC. Amino acid sequence: CASSQAIRSYEQYF.

The chain combines TRBV21-1 with TRBJ2-2; the table's TRBD1 call for D was not verified on the DNA. TRBV21-1 is a pseudogene. CDR3 size: 17 residues. CDR3 sequence (DNA): TGTGCCAGCAGCAACGGCGGGGACAGGGGTCCACCCGGGGAGCTGTTTTTT. This translates into CASSNGGDRGPPGELFF.

CDR3 sequence (DNA): TGTGCCAGCAGCTTAGGTGGCCTAATGGGACAGGGCGTTTGGCCCCAGCATTTT. This gives the protein CASSLGGLMGQGVWPQHF. The chain has TRBV7-8 and TRBJ1-5; 9 bases are shared with TRBD1. Germline CDR1 reads SGHVS; CDR2 reads FQNEAQ. CDR3 length equals 18 residues. V gave up 1 base and J gave up 9 bases; unmatched junction bases: 16.

This chain uses TRBV7-9 with TRBJ1-5, with TRBD1 identical over 8 bases. Trimming took 4 bases from V and 5 from J; bases not matched to a gene: 13. This CDR3 has 17 amino acids. CDR1 and CDR2 (germline): SEHNR, FQNEAQ (reference sequence). The CDR3 protein is CASSSYRLDRGHQPQHF. DNA for the CDR3: TGTGCCAGCAGCTCGTACCGATTAGACAGGGGCCATCAGCCCCAGCATTTT.

The CDR3 DNA is TGTGCCAGCAGCAGCGGACAGGGTTATGGCTACACCTTC. Translated, it gives CASSSGQGYGYTF. The gene calls are TRBV12-3 or TRBV12-4 and TRBJ1-2, with 8 nucleotides matching TRBD1. J was trimmed by 5 bases and V by 6 bases; bases with no gene match: 5. There are 13 residues in the CDR3.

The chain has TRBV3-1 (or the pseudogene TRBV3-2) and TRBJ1-2; perhaps TRBD1 as D (6 bases). V gave up 4 bases and J gave up 3 bases, with 6 bases separating them. This CDR3 has 12 residues. From germline, CDR1 is LGHDT and CDR2 YNNKEL (reference sequence). The CDR3 bases are TGTGCCAGCAGCCCAGGGGACTATGGCTACACCTTC. It specifies CASSPGDYGYTF.

The V call is TRBV29-1, the J call TRBJ1-1, with D possibly being TRBD1 (6 bases). Trimming left V 5 bases short and J 10 bases short, with 23 bases between. The CDR3 is made up of 14 amino acids. CDR1 and CDR2 from the germline V gene are SQVTM and ANQGSEA. Here the CDR3 DNA reads TGCAGCGTTATACCGGGACACTCTCTAAGCGGAGCTTTCTTT. It specifies CSVIPGHSLSGAFF.

The chain combines TRBV18 with TRBJ1-2; D not certain. Germline V CDR1 and CDR2: KGHSH, LQKENI. Trimming left V 0 bases short and J 8 bases short, with 10 bases between. The CDR3 has 13 residues. Here the CDR3 reads CASSPPTERGYTF. The CDR3 DNA is TGTGCCAGCTCACCACCGACCGAGCGGGGCTACACCTTC.

The chain carries TRBV6-2 or TRBV6-3 and TRBJ1-2; D gene uncertain. CDR1 and CDR2 from the germline V gene are MNHEY and SVGEGT. The CDR3 totals 13 residues. Trimming stripped 6 bases from V and 1 base from J, with 9 bases between. CDR3: CASSVENNYGYTF. CDR3 in DNA: TGTGCCAGCAGCGTAGAGAATAACTATGGCTACACCTTC.

The chain uses TRBV29-1 and TRBJ1-2; D call uncertain. The V end was cut by 3 bases, the J end by 6 bases, with 14 bases between. Germline assignment: CDR1 SQVTM and CDR2 ANQGSEA. There are 13 residues in the CDR3. CDR3 nucleotide sequence: TGCAGCGTTGATCGCCCACCTACGGATGGCTACACCTTC. Residues: CSVDRPPTDGYTF.

V gene TRBV4-2 combines with J gene TRBJ1-1, with D possibly being TRBD1 (5 bases). The CDR3 sequence is 15 residues long. The V end lost 1 base, the J end lost 4 bases, and 13 bases lay between the germline ends. Germline assignment: CDR1 LGHNA and CDR2 YNFKEQ. The CDR3 region is CASSQVTVRSTEAFF. Written as DNA, the CDR3 is TGTGCCAGCAGCCAAGTGACAGTTCGGAGCACTGAAGCTTTCTTT.

CDR3 nucleotides: TGTGCCAGCAGCGCGACAGGGGGCTATGGCTACACCTTC. It is translated as CASSATGGYGYTF. The chain links TRBV9 to TRBJ1-2, with 9 positions matching TRBD1. This CDR3 is 13 amino acids long. V dropped 3 bases and J dropped 4; count of bases not matched to a gene: 1. The germline CDR1 and CDR2 sequences are SGDLS and YYNGEE.

This chain links TRBV5-4 with TRBJ2-5; D is perhaps TRBD1 (6 bases). From germline, CDR1 is SGHNT and CDR2 YYREEE (reference sequence). The CDR3 contains 16 residues. V was trimmed by 4 bases and J by 5 bases, leaving 21 bases between them. The CDR3 loop reads CASSPRQLAGVETQYF. The CDR3 bases are TGTGCCAGCAGCCCACGGCAGCTCGCAGGGGTGGAGACCCAGTACTTC.

The chain links TRBV28 to TRBJ2-3; D is unclear. This CDR3 region has 14 residues. Germline V gives CDR1 MDHEN, CDR2 SYDVKM. V gave up 3 bases and J gave up 0 bases, with 7 bases separating them. The CDR3 region has the DNA TGTGCCAGCAGTTTCCCGCTAAGCACAGATACGCAGTATTTT. Encoded protein: CASSFPLSTDTQYF. Full variable domain (rest looked up from reference TRBV28 and TRBJ2-3): DVKVTQSSRYLVKRTGEKVFLECVQDMDHENMFWYRQDPGLGLRLIYFSYDVKMKEKGDIPEGYSVSREKKERFSLILESASTNQTSMYLCASSFPLSTDTQYFGPGTRLTVL.

V gene TRBV24-1 combines with J gene TRBJ2-1; the match to TRBD2 covers 7 bases. This CDR3 spans 14 amino acids. V was pared by 5 bases and J by 4 bases, with 4 bases of the junction left unmatched. Germline V CDR1 and CDR2: KGHDR, SFDVKD. The CDR3 DNA reads as TGTGCCACCAGTGGGGGGGGGTTGTACAATGAGCAGTTCTTC. This codes for CATSGGGLYNEQFF.

The genes are TRBV9 and TRBJ2-7, with TRBD2 identical over 8 bases. The CDR3 extends over 17 amino acids. Germline V CDR1 and CDR2: SGDLS, YYNGEE. Trimming at V came to 4 bases and at J to 3 bases, leaving 15 bases not matched to a gene. The CDR3 DNA reads as TGTGCCAGCAGCCTCCATACCGGGGGGGAGGGCTTCTACGAGCAGTACTTC. Amino acid sequence: CASSLHTGGEGFYEQYF.

The chain joins TRBV2 to TRBJ1-2, with D hard to call. Trimming pared 8 bases from V and 5 bases from J, leaving 9 bases between. Germline V gene data show CDR1 as SNHLY and CDR2 as FYNNEI. CDR3 length: 11 amino acids. As DNA, the CDR3 is TGTGCCAGCCGAACTATATATGGCTACACCTTC. Protein: CASRTIYGYTF.